The rows below give T cell receptor beta chains drawn from one sample of a study of cytomegalovirus exposure and HLA in healthy donors. Profiling relied on immunoSEQ multiplex PCR, and the TCRdb table lists in-frame clones only, not all of them. In the table there are tens of thousands of clones, approximately 94% of which are singletons. The sequencing sample was made of PBMCs. All receptors derive from a woman aged 25 to 39 in good health and CMV-seronegative. Both conserved end residues are part of each CDR3. The D gene is left open where the match is weak. Size is omitted from some rows. Given values are once, few, many or a class for expanded clones.

j_gene	abundance	d_gene	v_gene	CDR3nt	CDR3aa
TRBJ2-3	NA	TRBD2	TRBV2	TGTGCCAGCAGTGAGCTAGCGGGAAGCACAGATACGCAGTATTTT	CASSELAGSTDTQYF
TRBJ1-2	NA	NA	TRBV5-1	TGCGCCAGCAGCTTGGCCGGGGGGGCAACTAACTATGGCTACACCTTC	CASSLAGGATNYGYTF
TRBJ2-5	NA	NA	TRBV28	TGTGCCAGCAGTTTTGAGGGAGTTCAAGAGACCCAGTACTTC	CASSFEGVQETQYF
TRBJ1-2	once	NA	TRBV27	TGTGCCAGCAGTCCCCTAGGAGTCCACTATGGCTACACCTTC	CASSPLGVHYGYTF
TRBJ1-1	NA	NA	TRBV7-3	TGTGCCAGCAGCCCCAGCGGGGCCGGGACTGAAGCTTTCTTT	CASSPSGAGTEAFF
TRBJ1-1	NA	NA	TRBV28	TGTGCCAGCAGTTTATCTACGGTGAACACTGAAGCTTTCTTT	CASSLSTVNTEAFF
TRBJ2-7	NA	TRBD1	TRBV29-1	TGCAGCGTTGTGGGCAGGGGGCCATACGAGCAGTACTTC	CSVVGRGPYEQYF
TRBJ1-5	NA	NA	TRBV10-3	TGTGCCATCAGTGAGACGACAAGCAATCAGCCCCAGCATTTT	CAISETTSNQPQHF
TRBJ2-5	NA	NA	TRBV7-9	TGTGCCAGCAGACAACACTCAGGGGGGCCGGCCCTGTACTTC	CASRQHSGGPALYF
TRBJ1-6	NA	NA	TRBV27	TGTGCCAGCAGTGAAGAGGGCCGTAATTCACCCCTCCACTTT	CASSEEGRNSPLHF
TRBJ2-7	NA	TRBD1	TRBV27	TGTGCCACCGGGACAGGGAACTACGAGCAGTACTTC	CATGTGNYEQYF
TRBJ1-2	NA	NA	TRBV30	TGTGCCTGGAACTCAGGGGTCGGGGGCTACACCTTC	CAWNSGVGGYTF
TRBJ2-7	NA	NA	TRBV10-3	TGTGCCATCGGGGCGGATTCCTACGAGCAGTACTTC	CAIGADSYEQYF
TRBJ2-3	NA	TRBD2	TRBV7-6	TGTGCCAGCAGCTCGGGACTAGCGGGGGGCACAGATACGCAGTATTTT	CASSSGLAGGTDTQYF
TRBJ2-1	NA	NA	TRBV7-2	TGTGCCAGCAGCCGAGCGGAGGTGCAGTTCTTC	CASSRAEVQFF
TRBJ2-2	NA	NA	TRBV6-6	TGTGCCAGCAGTTATGGTGGGGGCAGGAACACCGGGGAGCTGTTTTTT	CASSYGGGRNTGELFF
TRBJ1-2	NA	NA	TRBV30	TGTGCCTGGAGTGTACGGGGAGTATGGGGAGGCTACACCTTC	CAWSVRGVWGGYTF
TRBJ2-1	NA	TRBD2	TRBV18	TGTGCCAGCTCATCGGGAATAGCGGGGGGCAATGAGCAGTTCTTC	CASSSGIAGGNEQFF
TRBJ2-3	NA	TRBD2	TRBV19	TGTGCCAGTAGTAGTTGGCGGGAGGGAAAGGGGGCCACAGATACGCAGTATTTT	CASSSWREGKGATDTQYF
TRBJ2-5	NA	TRBD2	TRBV27	TGTGCCAGCAGTTTGGTGACTAGCGGGAGGGCCTCGGGTCAAGAGACCCAGTACTTC	CASSLVTSGRASGQETQYF
TRBJ1-5	NA	NA	TRBV28	TGTGCCAGCAGTTTAACAGGGAAAAGCAATCAGCCCCAGCATTTT	CASSLTGKSNQPQHF
TRBJ2-1	NA	NA	TRBV6-5	TGTGCCAGCAGTTACCTTGACTTTCAGTTCTTC	CASSYLDFQFF
TRBJ1-1	once	TRBD1	TRBV7-3	TGTGCCAGCAGCTCCCGACAGGGAAGGAGGGACACTGAAGCTTTCTTT	CASSSRQGRRDTEAFF
TRBJ2-1	NA	TRBD1	TRBV19	TGTGCCAGTAGTGACAGGGGTCTCTACGGTGAGCAGTTCTTC	CASSDRGLYGEQFF
TRBJ1-6	once	TRBD1	TRBV19	TGTGCCAGTCGTACGTGGACAGGGCTAAATTCACCCCTCCACTTT	CASRTWTGLNSPLHF
TRBJ1-2	NA	NA	TRBV19	TGTGCCAGTAGTCGCAGGGAAGGGATCTGGGGCTACACCTTC	CASSRREGIWGYTF
TRBJ2-2	NA	TRBD2	TRBV18	TGTGCCAGCTCACCAAATTTCAGCGGGAGTGGCGGCGGGGAGCTGTTTTTT	CASSPNFSGSGGGELFF
TRBJ1-5	NA	TRBD1	TRBV23-1	TGCGCCAGCACCCCAAAGGGGGACAGGGCTGTCCGAGCCAACGCACTAGCCAATCAGCCCCAGCATTTT	CASTPKGDRAVRANALANQPQHF
TRBJ2-7	once	NA	TRBV5-4	TGTGCCAGCAGCTTGGGGCAGGGGAACTACGAGCAGTACTTC	CASSLGQGNYEQYF
TRBJ2-1	NA	TRBD2	TRBV28	TGTGCCAGCAGTCCGGGACTAGCTTCCATATCCTACAATGAGCAGTTCTTC	CASSPGLASISYNEQFF
TRBJ2-5	NA	TRBD2	TRBV2	TGTGCCAGCGAGCGGGAGAGAACGGAGACCCAGTACTTC	CASERERTETQYF
TRBJ1-1	NA	NA	TRBV2	TGTGCCAGCCAGCTCAGACAGAGTTCGATGAACACTGAAGCTTTCTTT	CASQLRQSSMNTEAFF